Listed here is a single T cell receptor (beta chain). Antigen: not known. This specimen belongs to a study of OX40 agonist ivuxolimab in advanced cancers. As for the study in general: Intravenous ivuxolimab at 0.01 to 10 mg/kg was given to patients every 2 weeks. General observations from the study: Average numbers of expanded clones were greater in CD8+ T cells than in CD4+. The investigators did not determine what antigen specificity the expanded peripheral T cells had. A proportion of nonresponders additionally exhibited low normalized T-cell clonal expansion.

V lost 1 base and J 6 bases, leaving 10 bases between the germline ends. The V gene's germline CDR1 is MNHEY and CDR2 SVGAGI. This CDR3 has 14 residues. Generated by immunoSEQ multiplex PCR, the TCRdb table keeps only in-frame clones and is missing some. The repertoire holds under 70,000 clones, with 92% as singletons. The clonotype comes from an adult with an advanced solid tumor such as melanoma, head and neck, liver or kidney cancer. Sequencing used CD4+ or CD8+ T cells sorted from blood, obtained in a trial of the OX40 agonist ivuxolimab. The chain combines TRBV6-5 with TRBJ2-1, with D possibly TRBD2 on 6 matching bases. The CDR3 nucleotides are TGTGCCAGCAGTTACTTAGCGGAGCCCAATGAGCAGTTCTTC. It codes for CASSYLAEPNEQFF.